This T cell receptor (beta chain) was sequenced in a study of graft-versus-host responses after intestinal transplantation. On this clone itself: Its antigen is still unknown.

Trimming left V 3 bases short and J 2 bases short, with 13 bases between. This CDR3 region has 15 residues. Looked up from germline, CDR1 is MGHRA and CDR2 is YSYEKL. The repertoire was sequenced with immunoSEQ multiplex PCR; TCRdb's copy has only in-frame clones and lacks some. The sample holds some 90,000 clones, about 93% seen once. This specimen was unstimulated CD8+ T cells sorted from spleen or lymph node cells, taken before intestinal transplant. This receptor was obtained from a human donor who received an intestinal transplant. The chain combines TRBV4-1 with TRBJ1-1; D may be TRBD1 (6 bases). Here the CDR3 reads CASSHRQDPNTEAFF. The CDR3 coding sequence is TGCGCCAGCAGCCATAGACAGGATCCAAACACTGAAGCTTTCTTT.